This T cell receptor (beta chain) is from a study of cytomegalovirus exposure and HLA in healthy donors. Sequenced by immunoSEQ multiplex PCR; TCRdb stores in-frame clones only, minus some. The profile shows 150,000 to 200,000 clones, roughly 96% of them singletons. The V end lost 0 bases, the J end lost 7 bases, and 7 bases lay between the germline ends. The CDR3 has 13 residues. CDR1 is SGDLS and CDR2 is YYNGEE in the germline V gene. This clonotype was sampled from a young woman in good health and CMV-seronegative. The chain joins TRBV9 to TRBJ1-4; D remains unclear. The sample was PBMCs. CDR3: CASSVDNGEKLFF. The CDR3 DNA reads TGTGCCAGCAGCGTAGACAATGGTGAAAAACTGTTTTTT.